Shown below are 9 T cell receptor beta chains from a single sample sequenced in a study of blood T cells in healthy people across ages. Alongside a J-beta primer mix, a sample-barcoded 5' primer served in a second PCR lasting 7 to 11 cycles. MiXCR was run by TCRdb on the 5' RACE reads, yielding one entry per CDR3 protein. The repertoire includes roughly 720,000 distinct CDR3 sequences, approximately 53% of them detected once, and roughly two fifths sits in the top ten. The sequenced sample consisted of blood. These receptors were collected from a man at least 80 years old in good health.

The chain recombines TRBV9 with TRBJ2-2, with 7 nucleotides matching TRBD2. The ends lost 0 bases at V and 0 bases at J; junction bases unmatched: 5. The germline gives CDR1 SGDLS, CDR2 YYNGEE. This CDR3 is 17 amino acids long. The CDR3 nucleotides are TGTGCCAGCAGCGTAGCGAGGACTAGGGCGAACACCGGGGAGCTGTTTTTT. Translating gives CASSVARTRANTGELFF.

This clonotype was counted only a few times. This chain connects TRBV25-1 to TRBJ1-2; 10 bases map to TRBD1. The CDR3 contains 13 residues. Germline lookup yields CDR1 MGHDK and CDR2 SYGVNS. The V gene end was trimmed by 7 bases and the J gene end by 8 bases; junction bases not matched to a gene: 7. As DNA, the CDR3 is TGTGCCAGCAAGACAGGGGGCGCGAACGGCTACACCTTC. Translated: CASKTGGANGYTF.

J is TRBJ1-1 and V is TRBV6-6; D might be TRBD1 (5 bases). Trimming took 5 bases from V and 7 from J, leaving 20 bases between them. CDR1 is MNHNY, CDR2 SVGAGI, per germline (reference sequence). This CDR3 has 15 residues. The CDR3 bases are TGTGCCAGCAGTCGGACGGGGACGCCCCTCTTTGAAGCTTTCTTT. Translation gives CASSRTGTPLFEAFF.

This chain uses TRBV20-1 with TRBJ2-1; possible D gene TRBD2, 6 bases. The CDR3 contains 15 residues. V lost 3 bases and J 1 base, leaving 13 bases between the germline ends. Germline loops: CDR1 DFQATT, CDR2 SNEGSKA (reference sequence). The CDR3 nucleotides are TGCAGTGCTAGGTCCTTAGCGGCTTCCTACAATGAGCAGTTCTTC. It codes for CSARSLAASYNEQFF.

V usage is TRBV27 and J usage is TRBJ2-4; D is perhaps TRBD2 (5 bases). The CDR3 is 14 residues long. CDR1 and CDR2 from the germline V gene are MNHEY and SMNVEV (reference sequence). Trimming stripped 3 bases from V and 1 base from J, with 7 bases between. For the CDR3, the DNA is TGTGCCAGCAGTTTTGGAGGTGCCAAAAACATTCAGTACTTC. Its translation: CASSFGGAKNIQYF.

The chain joins TRBV5-5 to TRBJ2-7, with 7 bases matching TRBD1. Per the germline V gene, CDR1 is SGHKS and CDR2 is YYEKEE (reference sequence). The V segment lost 2 bases and the J segment 5 bases; nucleotides outside the gene matches: 7. CDR3 length: 14 residues. The CDR3: CASSFQGVANEQYF. The DNA for the CDR3 is TGTGCCAGCAGCTTTCAGGGGGTAGCTAACGAGCAGTACTTC.

This clonotype has more than one count but fewer than ten. This chain uses TRBV29-1 with TRBJ2-5; 10 bases align to TRBD2. The CDR3 contains 13 residues. With 7 bases clipped from V and 6 bases from J, the junction kept 8 bases outside the gene matches. Germline V gives CDR1 SQVTM, CDR2 ANQGSEA. CDR3: CSASGTSVKTQYF. Written as DNA, the CDR3 is TGCAGCGCTTCCGGGACTAGCGTCAAGACCCAGTACTTC.

This clonotype has a single count. J is TRBJ2-1 and V is TRBV11-3, with unresolved D. This CDR3 region has 15 residues. V was trimmed by 1 base and J by 5 bases, leaving 12 bases between them. Looked up from germline, CDR1 is SGHNT and CDR2 is YENEEA. This chain's CDR3 is CASSLGASPDNEQFF. DNA of the CDR3: TGTGCCAGCAGCTTAGGGGCCTCCCCTGACAATGAGCAGTTCTTC.

V usage is TRBV7-9 and J usage is TRBJ2-7; unclear D gene. The CDR3 loop spans 16 amino acids. Deletions cut 2 bases from V and 2 bases from J, with 16 bases between. CDR1 SEHNR and CDR2 FQNEAQ come from the germline V gene (reference sequence). Written as DNA, the CDR3 is TGTGCCAGCAGCTTAAACTTCGGCCAGGCGACCTACGAGCAGTACTTC. Translated, it gives CASSLNFGQATYEQYF.